Presented here are 31 T cell receptor beta chains from one specimen sequenced in a study of blood T cell repertoires in COVID-19 (TCRdb year 2020). Receptor amplification or capture employed the immunoSEQ multiplex PCR assay. The immuneACCESS repertoire file appears here via TCRdb, limited to in-frame rearrangements. These files lack a portion of the clones; in checked studies, under half of the deficit traces to unresolved V genes, and the cause of the others is not known. The sample yields about 140,000 clones; approximately 89% were counted once. 1.7% of the sample is in the top ten clones. Sequencing was carried out using peripheral blood. The receptors shown here come from a woman between 50 and 59 years old with acute or convalescent COVID-19.

The rearrangement joins TRBV18 to TRBJ2-7; 10 bases line up with TRBD1. V lost 4 bases and J lost 2; bases outside the gene matches: 5. The CDR3 spans 15 residues. The germline V gene encodes CDR1 KGHSH and CDR2 LQKENI. The CDR3 DNA follows: TGTGCCAGCTCACGCTCCGGGACAGGGGCCTACGAGCAGTACTTC. As protein: CASSRSGTGAYEQYF. Using reference TRBV18 and TRBJ2-7 for the parts outside the CDR3, the full variable domain is NAGVMQNPRHLVRRRGQEARLRCSPMKGHSHVYWYRQLPEEGLKFMVYLQKENIIDESGMPKERFSAEFPKEGPSILRIQQVVRGDSAAYFCASSRSGTGAYEQYFGPGTRLTVT.

As concerns this clone: An end of the junction differs from the germline gene, which may be a read error. V usage is TRBV7-9 and J usage is TRBJ2-1; 8 nucleotides align to TRBD2. CDR3 length equals 15 residues. Germline CDR1 reads SEHNR; CDR2 reads FQNEAQ (reference sequence). CDR3 bases: TGCGCCACCTCGGAGCGGGGGTTCTCCTACAATGAGCAGTTCTTC. Translating it yields CATSERGFSYNEQFF.

V and J are TRBV7-9 and TRBJ2-1; 8 bases are a match to TRBD1. The V gene end was trimmed by 5 bases and the J gene end by 6 bases; junction bases not matched to a gene: 12. Germline CDR1 SEHNR, CDR2 FQNEAQ (reference sequence). This CDR3 spans 16 amino acids. This CDR3 reads CASSQPGQAHFNEQFF. The CDR3 region has the DNA TGTGCCAGCAGCCAACCGGGACAGGCCCACTTCAATGAGCAGTTCTTC.

The chain combines TRBV18 with TRBJ2-7, with D hard to call. The germline gives CDR1 KGHSH, CDR2 LQKENI. The CDR3 runs 14 residues. The V gene lost 6 bases and the J gene lost 0 bases, with 12 bases spanning the gap. The CDR3 region has the DNA TGTGCCAGCTCCCAAAGCCTTGTCTCCTACGAGCAGTACTTC. This sequence encodes CASSQSLVSYEQYF.

The chain couples TRBV27 to TRBJ2-1; possible D gene TRBD2, 6 bases. CDR3 length: 14 residues. Germline CDR1 is MNHEY and CDR2 is SMNVEV (reference sequence). Trimming shortened V by 0 bases and J by 9 bases, and 12 bases separated the two germline ends. In DNA, the CDR3 is TGTGCCAGCAGTTTATCTGCGGGGTGGATTGAGCAGTTCTTC. It encodes CASSLSAGWIEQFF.

The J gene is TRBJ2-7, the V gene TRBV5-1, with unresolved D. Trimming stripped 0 bases from V and 1 base from J, with 11 bases between. The CDR3 spans 15 residues. CDR1 SGHRS and CDR2 YFSETQ come from the germline V gene. The CDR3 loop is CASSLVVAPSYEQYF. The CDR3, as DNA: TGCGCCAGCAGCTTGGTTGTAGCTCCTTCCTACGAGCAGTACTTC. Based on the CDR3 plus reference TRBV5-1 and TRBJ2-7, the full variable domain is KAGVTQTPRYLIKTRGQQVTLSCSPISGHRSVSWYQQTPGQGLQFLFEYFSETQRNKGNFPGRFSGRQFSNSRSEMNVSTLELGDSALYLCASSLVVAPSYEQYFGPGTRLTVT.

This rearrangement joins TRBV5-1 to TRBJ1-2; a weak D match, TRBD1 (6 bases). Germline V gene data show CDR1 as SGHRS and CDR2 as YFSETQ. V was cut by 0 bases and J by 8 bases, with 17 bases left in between. There are 15 residues in the CDR3. This CDR3 is CASSLDAQGPRGYTF. CDR3 sequence (DNA): TGCGCCAGCAGCTTGGACGCACAGGGACCTCGGGGCTACACCTTC.

The chain joins TRBV25-1 to TRBJ2-3; D may be TRBD1 (5 bases). The CDR3 is 14 residues long. Germline-derived CDR1 and CDR2 are MGHDK and SYGVNS. With 7 bases removed from V and 2 bases from J, the gap between germline ends came to 13 bases. The CDR3 protein is CASIRQTNTDTQYF. The CDR3 DNA reads as TGTGCCAGCATCCGACAGACGAACACAGATACGCAGTATTTT.

V is TRBV6-5 and J is TRBJ1-5, with D possibly being TRBD1 (5 bases). Trimming shortened V by 3 bases and J by 6 bases, and 12 bases separated the two germline ends. The CDR3 contains 14 residues. CDR1 MNHEY and CDR2 SVGAGI come from the germline V gene. DNA for the CDR3: TGTGCCAGCAGTTATTCCGACGGGGGTCAGCCCCAGCATTTT. Its translation: CASSYSDGGQPQHF.

The chain has TRBV11-1 and TRBJ2-1; possibly TRBD2 for D (6 bases). The CDR3 has 14 residues. Germline V gives CDR1 SGHAT, CDR2 FQDESV (reference sequence). Trimming took 0 bases from V and 4 from J, leaving 7 bases between them. The CDR3 spells CASSLAGRYNEQFF. Here the CDR3 DNA reads TGTGCCAGCAGCTTAGCGGGGAGGTACAATGAGCAGTTCTTC.

The V and J genes are TRBV2 and TRBJ1-4; no reliable D call. Germline-derived CDR1 and CDR2 are SNHLY and FYNNEI. Trimming took 8 bases from V and 6 from J, leaving 10 bases between them. This CDR3 has 12 amino acids. The CDR3 here is CASFWEDEKLFF. The CDR3 DNA sequence: TGTGCCAGCTTCTGGGAGGATGAAAAACTGTTTTTT.

The chain couples TRBV4-2 to TRBJ2-1, with TRBD2 matching over 14 bases. Germline CDR1 LGHNA, CDR2 YNFKEQ. The CDR3 is 19 amino acids. V lost 1 base and J lost 2; bases outside the gene matches: 7. The CDR3 spells CASSQGFGTSGSTYNEQFF. CDR3 nucleotide sequence: TGTGCCAGCAGCCAAGGTTTCGGGACTAGCGGGAGTACCTACAATGAGCAGTTCTTC.

This chain joins TRBV10-3 and TRBJ1-1, with D maybe TRBD1 (6 bases). The germline gives CDR1 ENHRY, CDR2 SYGVKD. V gave up 2 bases and J gave up 1 base, with 11 bases separating them. The CDR3 runs 15 residues. The CDR3: CAISELGTPNTEAFF. In DNA, the CDR3 is TGTGCCATCAGTGAGCTAGGGACACCGAACACTGAAGCTTTCTTT.

The genes are TRBV5-1 and TRBJ1-3; 7 bases match TRBD1. Germline trimming cut 4 bases from V and 0 bases from J; bases unmatched to any gene: 7. There are 16 residues in the CDR3. The germline V gene has CDR1 SGHRS and CDR2 YFSETQ. The CDR3 sequence: CASSHRGSGSGNTIYF. The DNA for the CDR3 is TGCGCCAGCAGCCACAGGGGCTCAGGCTCTGGAAACACCATATATTTT.

The V call is TRBV6-5, the J call TRBJ2-5, with a tentative D call TRBD2 (6 bases). Trimming shortened V by 7 bases and J by 7 bases, and 16 bases separated the two germline ends. This CDR3 is built from 13 residues. Germline lookup yields CDR1 MNHEY and CDR2 SVGAGI. CDR3 bases: TGTGCCAGCACCGCGGGATCCCGCGGGACCCAGTACTTC. It specifies CASTAGSRGTQYF.

The gene calls are TRBV20-1 and TRBJ1-3; the D gene is possibly TRBD1 (5 bases). The germline V gene has CDR1 DFQATT and CDR2 SNEGSKA (reference sequence). The CDR3 totals 16 residues. The V end lost 3 bases, the J end lost 3 bases, and 18 bases lay between the germline ends. The CDR3 protein is CSASRFGWGVGNTIYF. The CDR3 DNA is TGCAGTGCTAGTCGTTTTGGTTGGGGGGTTGGAAACACCATATATTTT.

This chain connects TRBV7-9 to TRBJ1-6; D is unclear. The germline V and J ends were trimmed by 2 bases and 7 bases, with 9 bases remaining between them. The length of the CDR3 is 14 residues. The germline V gene encodes CDR1 SEHNR and CDR2 FQNEAQ (reference sequence). CDR3 loop: CASSLSAENSPLHF. CDR3 DNA: TGTGCCAGCAGCTTATCGGCGGAAAATTCACCCCTCCACTTT.

The chain recombines TRBV20-1 with TRBJ1-1; no clear D. Trimming shortened V by 7 bases and J by 0 bases, and 6 bases separated the two germline ends. There are 11 residues in the CDR3. CDR1 is DFQATT, CDR2 SNEGSKA, per germline (reference sequence). The CDR3 region has the DNA TGCAGTGGCGGAATGAACACTGAAGCTTTCTTT. Its translation is CSGGMNTEAFF.

The chain employs TRBV18 and TRBJ1-1; no clear D gene. The CDR3 contains 15 residues. Trimming removed 5 bases from V and 3 bases from J, with 16 bases in between. Germline V gives CDR1 KGHSH, CDR2 LQKENI. Written as DNA, the CDR3 is TGTGCCAGCTCATCAGGTGGGTCCTTGGACACTGAAGCTTTCTTT. The encoded protein is CASSSGGSLDTEAFF.

V gene TRBV27 combines with J gene TRBJ2-7; 11 bases line up with TRBD2. V lost 3 bases, J lost 2 bases, and 3 bases stayed unmatched. This CDR3 region has 15 residues. Germline V gene lookup returns CDR1 MNHEY and CDR2 SMNVEV (reference sequence). The CDR3 DNA sequence: TGTGCCAGCAGTTTCATTAGCGGGAGGGCCTACGAGCAGTACTTC. It encodes CASSFISGRAYEQYF.

The chain links TRBV7-9 to TRBJ2-7; 7 bases fit TRBD1. The CDR3 contains 15 residues. V trimming: 7 bases; J trimming: 6 bases; junction bases outside the gene matches: 15. The germline CDR1 and CDR2 sequences are SEHNR and FQNEAQ (reference sequence). CDR3 residues: CASKPIRTGSTEQYF. CDR3 sequence (DNA): TGTGCCAGCAAACCCATTCGGACAGGATCGACCGAGCAGTACTTC.

This rearrangement joins TRBV12-3 or TRBV12-4 to TRBJ2-4; 8 nucleotides line up with TRBD1. This CDR3 has 13 residues. The V segment lost 6 bases and the J segment 6 bases; nucleotides outside the gene matches: 4. CDR3 bases: TGTGCCAGCAGATTGACAGGGGCAAACATTCAGTACTTC. Its protein product is CASRLTGANIQYF.

V is TRBV12-3 or TRBV12-4 and J is TRBJ2-7; D gene uncertain. The length of the CDR3 is 11 residues. V was shortened by 4 bases and J by 4 bases, with 5 bases between the two germline ends. The CDR3 loop is CASSSRYEQYF. In DNA form, the CDR3 reads TGTGCCAGCAGTTCGAGGTACGAGCAGTACTTC.

This clone was counted only a few times. The chain carries TRBV6-6 and TRBJ1-2; 7 bases are a match to TRBD1. This CDR3 is 13 amino acids long. Unmatched junction bases numbered 10, after V lost 7 bases and J lost 8 bases. Germline V CDR1 and CDR2: MNHNY, SVGAGI (reference sequence). The CDR3 reads CASNDEGAHGYTF. The CDR3 DNA reads TGTGCCAGCAATGATGAGGGGGCTCACGGCTACACCTTC.

Turning to this clone: The same CDR3 also results from other DNA sequences found in this sample. This chain links TRBV10-3 with TRBJ1-1, with 9 bases that match TRBD1. Germline CDR1 and CDR2: ENHRY and SYGVKD. The V and J ends lost 7 bases and 3 bases, in that order; junction bases with no gene match: 3. The length of the CDR3 is 13 residues. The CDR3 here is CAIKGQGDTEAFF. The CDR3 DNA reads as TGTGCCATCAAGGGACAGGGTGACACTGAAGCTTTCTTT.

The genes are TRBV25-1 and TRBJ2-5; 14 bases are a match to TRBD2. V lost 6 bases and J lost 5; bases outside the gene matches: 11. The CDR3 loop spans 17 amino acids. Germline-derived CDR1 and CDR2 are MGHDK and SYGVNS. For the CDR3, the DNA is TGTGCCAGCAGCTTGACTAGCGGGAGGGCCACAATCGAGACCCAGTACTTC. Its translation is CASSLTSGRATIETQYF.

V usage is TRBV5-8 and J usage is TRBJ1-6; D ambiguous. With 7 bases removed from V and 7 bases from J, the gap between germline ends came to 15 bases. Looked up from germline, CDR1 is SGHTS and CDR2 is YDEGEE. This CDR3 is 14 amino acids long. The CDR3 DNA reads TGTGCCAGCGGTACACAGATTGGGAATTCACCCCTCCACTTT. It encodes CASGTQIGNSPLHF.

The count of this clone is one. This chain connects TRBV5-1 to TRBJ1-1, with TRBD1 matching over 11 bases. Germline lookup yields CDR1 SGHRS and CDR2 YFSETQ. The CDR3 consists of 17 residues. The ends lost 2 bases at V and 0 bases at J; junction bases unmatched: 6. The CDR3 nucleotides are TGCGCCAGCAGCTTATCCGGACAGGGGGCATTGAACACTGAAGCTTTCTTT. It encodes CASSLSGQGALNTEAFF.

The gene calls are TRBV20-1 and TRBJ1-2; D remains unclear. V dropped 3 bases and J dropped 10 bases, with 12 bases sitting between them. The germline V gene encodes CDR1 DFQATT and CDR2 SNEGSKA (reference sequence). CDR3 length: 11 amino acids. In nucleotides, the CDR3 is TGCAGTGCTAGGAGGTCACCGACCTACACCTTC. It specifies CSARRSPTYTF.

The V and J genes are TRBV15 and TRBJ1-4, with a tentative D call TRBD1 (6 bases). Per germline, CDR1 LNHNV and CDR2 YYDKDF (reference sequence). CDR3 size: 16 residues. V dropped 0 bases and J dropped 2 bases, with 10 bases sitting between them. CDR3 sequence (DNA): TGTGCCACCAGCAGAGAGGGGACACTCACTAATGAAAAACTGTTTTTT. It encodes CATSREGTLTNEKLFF.

The chain couples TRBV5-4 to TRBJ2-7; D uncertain. Germline CDR1 reads SGHNT; CDR2 reads YYREEE (reference sequence). The ends were cut back, 7 bases at V and 5 bases at J, with 10 bases in the middle. CDR3 size: 11 residues. CDR3 DNA sequence: TGTGCCAGCCTCGCTAGACACGAGCAGTACTTC. As protein: CASLARHEQYF. Looking up the rest from reference TRBV5-4 and TRBJ2-7 gives the full variable domain: ETGVTQSPTHLIKTRGQQVTLRCSSQSGHNTVSWYQQALGQGPQFIFQYYREEENGRGNFPPRFSGLQFPNYSSELNVNALELDDSALYLCASLARHEQYFGPGTRLTVT.